This T cell receptor (beta chain) was observed in a study of OX40 agonist ivuxolimab in advanced cancers. The data were produced by immunoSEQ multiplex PCR, yet TCRdb's version contains in-frame clones alone and is incomplete. The profile shows over 65,000 clones, about four fifths of them singletons. V lost 2 bases and J lost 5, with 21 bases in between. Germline V lookup: CDR1 MNHEY, CDR2 SMNVEV (reference sequence). The CDR3 has 18 amino acids. Source: CD4+ or CD8+ T cells sorted from blood, taken in a trial of the OX40 agonist ivuxolimab. The sequence derives from an adult with an advanced solid tumor such as melanoma, head and neck, liver or kidney cancer. The V gene is TRBV27, the J gene TRBJ1-4; D possibly corresponds to TRBD1 (5 bases). For the CDR3, the DNA is TGTGCCAGCAGTTTAATCGGGGGTTGGCCTGAGGGCAATGAAAAACTGTTTTTT. Amino acid sequence: CASSLIGGWPEGNEKLFF.